Following are 17 T cell receptor beta chains from one sample sequenced in a study of shared clonotypes between healthy human individuals. This table comes from immunoSEQ multiplex PCR, and its TCRdb copy is limited to in-frame clones, with some not included. The table shows some 490,000 clones, with roughly 80% occurring only once. Sequences were obtained from PBMCs. Receptors were obtained from a woman in her thirties or forties in good health. Some clones in this sample may be carry-over from other donors' samples.

Here the CDR3 DNA reads TGTGCCAGCAGCTTCGGCTCGACAGTTTTCGGGGAGCAGTACTTC. Protein sequence: CASSFGSTVFGEQYF. The chain combines TRBV5-8 with TRBJ2-7; D may be TRBD1 (5 bases). From germline, CDR1 is SGHTS and CDR2 YDEGEE. CDR3 length equals 15 residues. V was shortened by 2 bases and J by 7 bases, with 19 bases between the two germline ends.

The chain links TRBV9 to TRBJ2-7; TRBD1 agrees at 7 bases. The V gene end was trimmed by 4 bases and the J gene end by 4 bases; junction bases not matched to a gene: 14. Germline CDR1 reads SGDLS; CDR2 reads YYNGEE. This CDR3 contains 16 residues. The CDR3 loop is CASSSPKGAFGYEQYF. CDR3 DNA sequence: TGTGCCAGCAGCTCCCCAAAGGGGGCTTTTGGGTACGAGCAGTACTTC.

The chain has TRBV2 and TRBJ2-1, with 13 bases lining up with TRBD2. This CDR3 spans 16 amino acids. The germline gives CDR1 SNHLY, CDR2 FYNNEI. V lost 3 bases, J lost 1 base, and 0 bases stayed unmatched. CDR3 sequence (DNA): TGTGCCAGCAGTGAGGGACTAGCGGGATCCTACAATGAGCAGTTCTTC. Translating it yields CASSEGLAGSYNEQFF.

This rearrangement joins TRBV6-5 to TRBJ1-2; D is unclear. The germline V gene encodes CDR1 MNHEY and CDR2 SVGAGI. V was shortened by 1 base and J by 8 bases, with 8 bases between the two germline ends. This CDR3 has 12 amino acids. As DNA, the CDR3 is TGTGCCAGCAGTTACTTGGGAAACGGCTACACCTTC. Translation: CASSYLGNGYTF.

This chain connects TRBV5-1 to TRBJ1-5; D ambiguous. There are 15 residues in the CDR3. The V gene lost 1 base and the J gene lost 1 base, with 9 bases spanning the gap. In germline, CDR1 is SGHRS, CDR2 YFSETQ. The CDR3 spells CASSLSPASNQPQHF. The CDR3 DNA is TGCGCCAGCAGCTTGTCGCCAGCGAGCAATCAGCCCCAGCATTTT. Full variable domain (remainder filled in from reference TRBV5-1 and TRBJ1-5): KAGVTQTPRYLIKTRGQQVTLSCSPISGHRSVSWYQQTPGQGLQFLFEYFSETQRNKGNFPGRFSGRQFSNSRSEMNVSTLELGDSALYLCASSLSPASNQPQHFGDGTRLSIL.

The gene calls are TRBV7-9 and TRBJ2-1; D is uncertain. From germline, CDR1 is SEHNR and CDR2 FQNEAQ (reference sequence). The CDR3 spans 16 residues. The germline V and J ends were trimmed by 3 bases and 6 bases, with 18 bases remaining between them. CDR3 in amino acids: CASSLPGPPSPNEQFF. The CDR3 nucleotides are TGTGCCAGCAGCTTGCCGGGCCCCCCGTCTCCCAATGAGCAGTTCTTC.

The chain uses TRBV7-9 and TRBJ2-7, with 7 bases lining up with TRBD1. The CDR3 runs 13 residues. With V trimmed by 5 bases and J by 1 base, 2 bases remained unmatched. Germline V gene lookup returns CDR1 SEHNR and CDR2 FQNEAQ (reference sequence). DNA for the CDR3: TGTGCCAGCAGCAAGACAGGGTCCTACGAGCAGTACTTC. It yields the protein CASSKTGSYEQYF.

V gene TRBV14 combines with J gene TRBJ1-1, with a possible D match to TRBD1 (6 bases). CDR1 is SGHDN, CDR2 FVKESK, per germline. The V end lost 1 base, the J end lost 5 bases, and 17 bases lay between the germline ends. This CDR3 spans 16 amino acids. Here the CDR3 reads CASSQVTGRGRTEAFF. The CDR3 nucleotides are TGTGCCAGCAGCCAAGTGACAGGTAGAGGGAGAACTGAAGCTTTCTTT.

The chain uses TRBV4-3 and TRBJ2-3; possibly TRBD1 or TRBD2 for D (5 bases each). The CDR3 covers 15 residues. Germline V lookup: CDR1 LGHNA, CDR2 YSLEER. V was trimmed by 4 bases and J by 2 bases, leaving 13 bases between them. CDR3 protein: CASSPWDLLTDTQYF. The CDR3 DNA sequence: TGCGCCAGCAGCCCCTGGGACCTCCTCACAGATACGCAGTATTTT.

The rearrangement joins TRBV5-1 to TRBJ2-1; 7 bases are shared with TRBD2. V lost 5 bases to trimming and J lost 3 bases; unmatched junction nucleotides: 8. Germline V gene data show CDR1 as SGHRS and CDR2 as YFSETQ. The CDR3 spans 15 residues. This CDR3 is CASSSRLAGYNEQFF. Here the CDR3 DNA reads TGCGCCAGCAGTTCACGACTAGCCGGCTACAATGAGCAGTTCTTC.

This chain connects TRBV28 to TRBJ2-1; 13 bases are shared with TRBD2. Germline V gives CDR1 MDHEN, CDR2 SYDVKM. CDR3 length equals 14 residues. V shed 6 bases and J 8 bases; nucleotides not matched to a gene: 4. In nucleotides, the CDR3 is TGTGCCAGCAGGGGGACTAGCGGGATCTATGAGCAGTTCTTC. It yields the protein CASRGTSGIYEQFF.

The chain recombines TRBV5-1 with TRBJ1-1; 10 bases fit TRBD1. This CDR3 comprises 17 residues. Germline CDR1 and CDR2: SGHRS and YFSETQ. Trimming cost V 3 bases and J 0 bases; bases outside gene matches: 8. In DNA form, the CDR3 reads TGCGCCAGCAGCTGGACCGGGACAGGGGCGATGAACACTGAAGCTTTCTTT. Translated, it gives CASSWTGTGAMNTEAFF.

This clone appeared a single time. The chain employs TRBV5-1 and TRBJ2-5; the match to TRBD1 covers 11 bases. With V trimmed by 4 bases and J by 4 bases, 9 bases remained unmatched. The V gene's germline CDR1 is SGHRS and CDR2 YFSETQ. The CDR3 contains 16 residues. For the CDR3, the DNA is TGCGCCAGCAGCGTTGGACAGGGGGCAAATAGAGAGACCCAGTACTTC. Its translation is CASSVGQGANRETQYF.

The chain uses TRBV2 and TRBJ2-3; 7 positions agree with TRBD1. This CDR3 has 13 residues. Germline V gene lookup returns CDR1 SNHLY and CDR2 FYNNEI. Losses at the gene ends were 6 bases for V and 4 bases for J; bases not matched to a gene: 4. DNA for the CDR3: TGTGCCAGCAGAATTGGGACAGCAGATACGCAGTATTTT. This codes for CASRIGTADTQYF.

The CDR3 DNA reads as TGTGCCAGCAGCCCCCCCGGTCTGTGGGCGGGAGTCCAAGAGACCCAGTACTTC. Translation: CASSPPGLWAGVQETQYF. The chain uses TRBV7-3 and TRBJ2-5, with 7 bases matching TRBD2. V trimming: 5 bases; J trimming: 1 base; junction bases outside the gene matches: 16. The CDR3 covers 18 residues. Germline-derived CDR1 and CDR2 are SGHTA and FQGTGA.

The chain recombines TRBV29-1 with TRBJ2-6, with D unclear. CDR3 length: 12 residues. Per germline, CDR1 SQVTM and CDR2 ANQGSEA. V was clipped by 3 bases and J by 9 bases, with 9 bases between them. Here the CDR3 reads CSVEPLDNVLTF. CDR3 bases: TGCAGCGTTGAGCCCCTGGACAACGTCCTGACTTTC.

J is TRBJ1-1 and V is TRBV10-2; D perhaps matches TRBD1 (6 bases). CDR3 length: 14 residues. V lost 8 bases and J lost 4, with 17 bases in between. From germline, CDR1 is WSHSY and CDR2 SAAADI. CDR3 bases: TGCGCCAGCCAGGGAGGGGGGGTCCTCACTGAAGCTTTCTTT. Amino acid sequence: CASQGGGVLTEAFF.